The 28 T cell receptor beta chains presented below share a single source sample, sequenced in a study of lung T cells in sarcoidosis with Löfgren's syndrome. In TCRdb, the reads were re-called with MiXCR into one record per CDR3 protein. The sample contains some 1,000 distinct CDR3 sequences, approximately 24% of which appear only once. The source material was CD4+ T cells from PBMCs. The receptors here all came from a human donor with sarcoidosis (Löfgren's syndrome or another form), or a control subject (not recorded which).

Remarks on this clonotype: A much larger clone differs from this one at a single base, so this may be a read error. The CDR3 sequence: CRVEDNYGYTF. DNA of the CDR3: TGCAGAGTTGAGGATAACTATGGCTACACCTTC. This rearrangement joins TRBV29-1 to TRBJ1-2; D unclear. Germline V gives CDR1 SQVTM, CDR2 ANQGSEA. This CDR3 contains 11 residues.

This sequence joins TRBV20-1 and TRBJ2-2, with TRBD2 matching 7 bases. V was pared by 0 bases and J by 0 bases, with 13 bases of the junction left unmatched. This CDR3 comprises 19 residues. Germline loops: CDR1 DFQATT, CDR2 SNEGSKA (reference sequence). CDR3 loop: CSARDLRTRGRTNTGELFF. The CDR3 nucleotides read TGCAGTGCTAGAGATCTAAGGACTAGAGGGAGGACGAACACCGGGGAGCTGTTTTTT.

In this sample, this clonotype is medium-sized. The chain has TRBV4-2 and TRBJ2-2; D gene uncertain. The V end was cut by 0 bases, the J end by 0 bases, with 8 bases between. This CDR3 contains 16 residues. Germline lookup yields CDR1 LGHNA and CDR2 YNFKEQ. The CDR3 reads CASSQDRGSNTGELFF. The CDR3 DNA is TGTGCCAGCAGCCAAGATAGAGGATCGAACACCGGGGAGCTGTTTTTT.

This clonotype is categorized as medium-sized. The chain joins TRBV15 to TRBJ2-3, with TRBD2 identical over 7 bases. V dropped 1 base and J dropped 6; count of bases not matched to a gene: 13. CDR1 and CDR2 (germline): LNHNV, YYDKDF (reference sequence). The CDR3 runs to 17 residues. In nucleotides, the CDR3 is TGTGCCACCAGCAGAGGTCTAGCGGTCGTAATCCAGGATACGCAGTATTTT. Translated, it gives CATSRGLAVVIQDTQYF. The full variable domain, its missing parts supplied by reference TRBV15 and TRBJ2-3, is DAMVIQNPRYQVTQFGKPVTLSCSQTLNHNVMYWYQQKSSQAPKLLFHYYDKDFNNEADTPDNFQSRRPNTSFCFLDIRSPGLGDTAMYLCATSRGLAVVIQDTQYFGPGTRLTVL.

This clonotype is labeled as large. This chain joins TRBV15 and TRBJ2-7; D not resolved. There are 14 residues in the CDR3. The germline V and J ends were trimmed by 4 bases and 3 bases, with 13 bases remaining between them. Germline V gives CDR1 LNHNV, CDR2 YYDKDF (reference sequence). The CDR3 spells CATSTLDGFYEQYF. The CDR3 DNA reads as TGTGCCACCAGCACCTTGGACGGTTTCTACGAGCAGTACTTC.

A note on this clonotype: The junction shows a germline mismatch at one end, possibly a read error. This rearrangement joins TRBV4-1 to TRBJ1-4; TRBD1 aligns across 9 bases. The germline V gene encodes CDR1 MGHRA and CDR2 YSYEKL. This CDR3 is built from 16 residues. The CDR3 reads CASSQEMDRGREKLFF. In DNA form, the CDR3 reads TGCGCCAGCAGTCAAGAAATGGACAGGGGACGTGAAAAACTGTTTTTT.

The chain combines TRBV15 with TRBJ2-3, with 7 bases identical to TRBD2. The CDR3 is 16 amino acids. The ends lost 0 bases at V and 8 bases at J; junction bases unmatched: 11. Germline V CDR1 and CDR2: LNHNV, YYDKDF (reference sequence). The CDR3 coding sequence is TGTGCCACCAGCAGAGATAAGTCTGGCGGGGAGGGTACGCAGTATTTT. Residues: CATSRDKSGGEGTQYF. The full variable domain, completed using reference TRBV15 and TRBJ2-3, is DAMVIQNPRYQVTQFGKPVTLSCSQTLNHNVMYWYQQKSSQAPKLLFHYYDKDFNNEADTPDNFQSRRPNTSFCFLDIRSPGLGDTAMYLCATSRDKSGGEGTQYFGPGTRLTVL.

This clonotype occurred a few times. As the CDR3 is not closed by the conserved phenylalanine or tryptophan, this likely results from a read error. The chain employs TRBV3-1 and TRBJ1-1; 10 bases are a match to TRBD1. The CDR3 consists of 13 residues. Germline lookup yields CDR1 LGHDT and CDR2 YNNKEL (reference sequence). This CDR3 is CAGRQSGGQGAFL. DNA for the CDR3: TGTGCCGGCAGACAATCCGGGGGACAGGGGGCTTTCCTT.

The chain links TRBV7-8 to TRBJ1-1; D is unclear. CDR1 and CDR2 (germline): SGHVS, FQNEAQ. The CDR3 loop spans 13 amino acids. The V and J ends lost 1 base and 4 bases respectively, with 7 bases between them. This CDR3 reads CASSLGGPTEAFF. The CDR3 region has the DNA TGTGCCAGCAGCTTAGGAGGGCCCACTGAAGCTTTCTTT.

With regard to this clonotype: At one of its ends the junction is not consistent with the germline gene, which may arise from a read error. The rearrangement links TRBV20-1 to TRBJ1-6, with 8 bases aligning to TRBD1. Germline CDR1 DFQATT, CDR2 SNEGSKA (reference sequence). The CDR3 is 16 residues long. CDR3 in amino acids: CNARDSGQGSRSPLHF. The CDR3 region has the DNA TGCAATGCTAGAGATTCTGGACAGGGTAGTAGGTCACCCCTCCACTTT.

This clonotype rates as large. This sequence joins TRBV6-1 and TRBJ1-1; D not certain. V was clipped by 8 bases and J by 4 bases, with 11 bases between them. The CDR3 contains 12 residues. Germline lookup yields CDR1 MNHNS and CDR2 SASEGT. The CDR3 reads CASGRVGTEAFF. The CDR3 coding sequence is TGTGCCAGCGGCAGAGTCGGCACTGAAGCTTTCTTT.

The sample holds many counts of this clonotype. The V and J genes are TRBV9 and TRBJ2-5, with 9 nucleotides matching TRBD2. The CDR3 is made up of 16 amino acids. From germline, CDR1 is SGDLS and CDR2 YYNGEE. V was pared by 0 bases and J by 0 bases, with 3 bases of the junction left unmatched. The CDR3: CASSVGAGGNQETQYF. CDR3 in DNA: TGTGCCAGCAGCGTAGGGGCGGGGGGGAACCAAGAGACCCAGTACTTC.

Points on this clonotype: With a much larger clone just one base away, this may be a read error. This rearrangement joins TRBV30 to TRBJ1-3, with D uncertain. CDR3 length: 13 amino acids. With 3 bases removed from V and 2 bases from J, the gap between germline ends came to 8 bases. Germline CDR1 and CDR2: GTSNPN and SVGIG (reference sequence). The CDR3: CAWRWNPGNTIYF. The CDR3 nucleotides read TGTGCCTGGAGATGGAACCCTGGAAACACCATATATTTT.

The V call is TRBV2, the J call TRBJ2-1, with D possibly TRBD1 on 6 matching bases. The CDR3 sequence is 14 residues long. V was trimmed by 4 bases and J by 8 bases, leaving 15 bases between them. Germline CDR1 reads SNHLY; CDR2 reads FYNNEI. The CDR3 DNA reads as TGTGCCAGCAGTGTTTATGCAGAGGGGGATGAGCAGTTCTTC. This sequence encodes CASSVYAEGDEQFF. The variable domain in full, with the rest retrieved from reference TRBV2 and TRBJ2-1, is EPEVTQTPSHQVTQMGQEVILRCVPISNHLYFYWYRQILGQKVEFLVSFYNNEISEKSEIFDDQFSVERPDGSNFTLKIRSTKLEDSAMYFCASSVYAEGDEQFFGPGTRLTVL.

In its sample, this clonotype ranks as large (0.1 to 1%). The chain is built from TRBV20-1 and TRBJ2-7, with D possibly matching TRBD2 (5 bases). From germline, CDR1 is DFQATT and CDR2 SNEGSKA (reference sequence). The V gene lost 4 bases and the J gene lost 5 bases, with 18 bases spanning the gap. The CDR3 is 14 residues long. The CDR3 spells CSATPPSGGDEQYF. For the CDR3, the DNA is TGCAGTGCTACCCCCCCCAGCGGTGGCGACGAGCAGTACTTC.

This clonotype was seen a few times. This may be a read error, as it is one base from a much larger clone. The genes are TRBV2 and TRBJ2-3, with D perhaps being TRBD1 or TRBD2 (5 bases each). The V gene's germline CDR1 is SNHLY and CDR2 FYNNEI. This CDR3 comprises 13 residues. CDR3 nucleotides: TGTGCCGGCAGACAAGTAACTGGGGGTACGCAGTATTTT. It codes for CAGRQVTGGTQYF.

By sample share, this clonotype is medium-sized. V gene TRBV6-1 combines with J gene TRBJ2-2; 7 bases line up with TRBD2. Trimming removed 6 bases from V and 4 bases from J; junction bases left unmatched: 5. Germline V gives CDR1 MNHNS, CDR2 SASEGT. This CDR3 is built from 14 residues. This chain's CDR3 is CASSQAGITGELFF. The DNA for the CDR3 is TGTGCCAGCAGCCAAGCGGGAATCACCGGGGAGCTGTTTTTT.

V is TRBV3-1 and J is TRBJ1-1; 10 bases are shared with TRBD1. Trimming removed 10 bases from V and 12 bases from J; junction bases left unmatched: 14. CDR1 LGHDT and CDR2 YNNKEL come from the germline V gene (reference sequence). There are 13 residues in the CDR3. The CDR3 sequence is CANRQSGGQGTFF. CDR3 coding DNA: TGTGCCAACAGACAATCCGGGGGACAGGGGACTTTCTTT.

Worth noting for this clonotype: This may stem from a read error, because a much larger clone lies one nucleotide away. V gene TRBV5-1 combines with J gene TRBJ2-5; maybe TRBD2 (6 bases). Trimming took off 1 base at V and 1 base at J, with 8 bases between the two ends. The CDR3 has 14 amino acids. Germline CDR1 is SGHRS and CDR2 is YFSETQ. The CDR3 sequence is CASSLSGCQETQYF. CDR3 in DNA: TGCGCCAGCAGCTTGAGCGGGTGCCAAGAGACCCAGTACTTC.

This clonotype ranks as medium-sized. The rearrangement joins TRBV7-9 to TRBJ1-2; D unresolved. CDR3 length: 13 amino acids. V dropped 3 bases and J dropped 6 bases, with 11 bases sitting between them. Per the germline V gene, CDR1 is SEHNR and CDR2 is FQNEAQ (reference sequence). CDR3 sequence: CASSFPGGNGYTF. CDR3 sequence (DNA): TGTGCCAGCAGCTTTCCGGGAGGAAATGGCTACACCTTC.

This chain uses TRBV12-3 or TRBV12-4 with TRBJ2-1, with D perhaps TRBD2 (5 bases). This CDR3 spans 13 amino acids. Between the trimmed V and J ends, which lost 7 bases and 4 bases, there was a span of 11 bases. The CDR3 spells CASTREPYNEQFF. The DNA for the CDR3 is TGTGCCAGCACCCGGGAACCTTACAATGAGCAGTTCTTC.

By share, this clonotype ranks as medium-sized. J is TRBJ1-2 and V is TRBV5-4; D possibly corresponds to TRBD1 (5 bases). V dropped 0 bases and J dropped 4 bases, with 10 bases sitting between them. CDR3 length equals 14 residues. The germline V gene has CDR1 SGHNT and CDR2 YYREEE (reference sequence). The CDR3 sequence: CASSLAGDSYGYTF. DNA of the CDR3: TGTGCCAGCAGCTTGGCCGGCGACAGCTATGGCTACACCTTC.

The chain carries TRBV2 and TRBJ2-7, with D perhaps TRBD1 (6 bases). The CDR3 has 13 residues. CDR1 SNHLY and CDR2 FYNNEI come from the germline V gene. CDR3 protein: CASNGLDQGEQYV. CDR3 DNA: TGCGCCAGCAATGGCCTAGACCAGGGGGAGCAGTACGTC.

This clonotype counts as medium-sized (0.01 to 0.1%). The rearrangement joins TRBV18 to TRBJ1-5, with no clear D. Trimming took 5 bases from V and 5 from J, leaving 13 bases between them. The CDR3 is 14 residues long. The germline CDR1 and CDR2 sequences are KGHSH and LQKENI. The CDR3 protein is CASSSDGGDQPQHF. CDR3 in DNA: TGTGCCAGCTCATCGGACGGAGGAGATCAGCCCCAGCATTTT.

By its share, this clonotype is medium-sized. The J gene is TRBJ2-5, the V gene TRBV4-3; the D gene is possibly TRBD1 (6 bases). Germline CDR1 reads LGHNA; CDR2 reads YSLEER. Deletions cut 3 bases from V and 2 bases from J, with 10 bases between. The CDR3 has 14 residues. The CDR3, as DNA: TGCGCCAGCAGCCACACGGACAGTCAAGAGACCCAGTACTTC. Its protein product is CASSHTDSQETQYF.

This clonotype is medium-sized (0.01 to 0.1%) in the sample. The rearrangement uses TRBV29-1 and TRBJ1-5; 8 bases fit TRBD1. The junction had 7 bases not matched to a gene; V was cut back by 6 bases and J by 3 bases. Germline CDR1 and CDR2: SQVTM and ANQGSEA. The CDR3 loop spans 14 amino acids. CDR3 loop: CSVLTGAYNQPQHF. The CDR3, as DNA: TGCAGCGTCTTGACAGGGGCCTACAATCAGCCCCAGCATTTT.

By sample fraction, this clonotype is medium-sized. The chain combines TRBV24-1 with TRBJ1-2, with D unresolved. V gave up 2 bases and J gave up 2 bases, with 11 bases separating them. The CDR3 has 15 residues. In germline, CDR1 is KGHDR, CDR2 SFDVKD. This chain's CDR3 is CATSDYRGSNYGYTF. CDR3 nucleotide sequence: TGTGCCACCAGTGATTACCGGGGATCAAACTATGGCTACACCTTC.

This clonotype ranks as large (0.1 to 1%). V gene TRBV3-1 combines with J gene TRBJ1-5; D possibly corresponds to TRBD1 (5 bases). Germline V lookup: CDR1 LGHDT, CDR2 YNNKEL (reference sequence). Trimming left V 4 bases short and J 6 bases short, with 10 bases between. CDR3 size: 13 residues. The DNA of the CDR3 is TGTGCCAGCAGCCCTGACGGGGGTCAGCCCCAGCATTTT. This encodes CASSPDGGQPQHF.